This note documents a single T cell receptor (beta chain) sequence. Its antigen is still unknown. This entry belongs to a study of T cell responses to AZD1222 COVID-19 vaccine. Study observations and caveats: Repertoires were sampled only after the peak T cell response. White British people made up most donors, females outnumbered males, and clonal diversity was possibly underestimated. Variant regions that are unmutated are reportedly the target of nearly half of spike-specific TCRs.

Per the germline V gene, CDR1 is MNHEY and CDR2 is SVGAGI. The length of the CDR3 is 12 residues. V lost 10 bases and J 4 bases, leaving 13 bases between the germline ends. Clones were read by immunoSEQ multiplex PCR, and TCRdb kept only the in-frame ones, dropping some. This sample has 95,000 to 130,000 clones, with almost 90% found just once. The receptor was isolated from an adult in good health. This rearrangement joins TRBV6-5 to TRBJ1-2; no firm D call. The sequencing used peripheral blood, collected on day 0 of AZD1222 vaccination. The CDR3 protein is CAISGDRYGYTF. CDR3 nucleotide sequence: TGTGCCATCTCCGGGGATCGCTATGGCTACACCTTC.